This entry concerns a single T cell receptor (beta chain). Living in 24 US areas, the participants were between 18 and 89 years of age. Which cohort a participant joined came from the clinical history participants gave. The data were produced by immunoSEQ multiplex PCR, yet TCRdb's version contains in-frame clones alone and is incomplete. The profile shows approximately 300,000 clones, roughly 90% of them singletons. The data belong to a study of blood T cell repertoires in COVID-19. As for the study in general: The United States, Italy and Spain provided the acute and convalescent COVID-19 samples.

The ends lost 4 bases at V and 0 bases at J; junction bases unmatched: 12. The CDR3 sequence is 17 residues long. Germline V gene lookup returns CDR1 LGHDT and CDR2 YNNKEL (reference sequence). The chain joins TRBV3-1 (or the pseudogene TRBV3-2) to TRBJ2-7; 7 nucleotides match TRBD1. What was sequenced was PBMCs or T cells enriched from blood (not recorded which). This sequence was found in a man aged 55-75 years who had recovered from COVID-19. The CDR3 loop reads CASSRTQGQRSSYEQYF. CDR3 DNA: TGTGCCAGCAGCCGGACACAGGGACAGCGGAGCTCCTACGAGCAGTACTTC.